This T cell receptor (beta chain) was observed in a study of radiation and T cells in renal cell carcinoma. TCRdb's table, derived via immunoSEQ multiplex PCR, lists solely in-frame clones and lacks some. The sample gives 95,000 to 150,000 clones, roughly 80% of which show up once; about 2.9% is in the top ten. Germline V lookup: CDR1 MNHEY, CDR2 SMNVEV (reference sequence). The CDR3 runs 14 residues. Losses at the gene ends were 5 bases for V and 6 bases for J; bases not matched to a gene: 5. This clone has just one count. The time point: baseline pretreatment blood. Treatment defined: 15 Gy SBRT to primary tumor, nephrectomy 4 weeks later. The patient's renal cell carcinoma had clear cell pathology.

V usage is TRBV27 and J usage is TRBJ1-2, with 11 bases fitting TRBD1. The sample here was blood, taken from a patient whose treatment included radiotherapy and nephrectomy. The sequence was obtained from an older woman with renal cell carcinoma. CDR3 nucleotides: TGTGCCAGCAGTGGACAGGGGGCGTGGAATGGCTACACCTTC. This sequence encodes CASSGQGAWNGYTF.